One sample yielded the 2 T cell receptor beta chains listed below, sequenced in a study of STAT5B mutations in CD4+ large granular lymphocyte leukemia. TCRdb's table, derived via immunoSEQ multiplex PCR, lists solely in-frame clones and lacks some. The sample yields under 50,000 clones, 65% to 85% seen once. What was sequenced was CD4+ T cells from blood buffy coats. These TCRs come from a human donor in good health.

In the case of this clone: Other DNA sequences within the sample encode an identical CDR3. This chain links TRBV5-1 with TRBJ1-1; no clear D. Germline V gene lookup returns CDR1 SGHRS and CDR2 YFSETQ. V was clipped by 0 bases and J by 5 bases, with 5 bases between them. The CDR3 is made up of 12 amino acids. CDR3 residues: CASSLVGTEAFF. CDR3 DNA sequence: TGCGCCAGCAGCTTGGTAGGGACTGAAGCTTTCTTT.

The rearrangement links TRBV20-1 to TRBJ1-1, with unresolved D. The V and J ends lost 3 bases and 8 bases respectively, with 10 bases between them. This CDR3 has 11 amino acids. Germline CDR1 and CDR2: DFQATT and SNEGSKA (reference sequence). The DNA for the CDR3 is TGCAGTGCTAGTTCCACAGACGAAGCTTTCTTT. Its protein is CSASSTDEAFF.